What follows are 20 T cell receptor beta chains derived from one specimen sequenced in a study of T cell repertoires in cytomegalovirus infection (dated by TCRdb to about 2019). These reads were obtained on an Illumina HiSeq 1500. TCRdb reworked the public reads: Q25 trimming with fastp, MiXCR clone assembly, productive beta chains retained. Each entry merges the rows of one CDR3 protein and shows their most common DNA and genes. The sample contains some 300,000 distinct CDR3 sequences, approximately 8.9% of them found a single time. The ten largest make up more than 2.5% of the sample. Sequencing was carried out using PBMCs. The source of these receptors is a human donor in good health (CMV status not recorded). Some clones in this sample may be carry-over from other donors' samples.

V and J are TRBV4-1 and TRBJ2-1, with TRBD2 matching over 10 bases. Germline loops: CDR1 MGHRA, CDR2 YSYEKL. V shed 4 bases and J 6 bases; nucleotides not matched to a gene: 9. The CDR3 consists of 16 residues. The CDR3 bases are TGCGCCAGCAGCCCCATTAGCGGGGGGCCATCCAATGAGCAGTTCTTC. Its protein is CASSPISGGPSNEQFF.

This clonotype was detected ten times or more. The CDR3 loop reads CASSWDPGLVGYTF. CDR3 nucleotides: TGTGCCAGCAGTTGGGACCCGGGACTTGTTGGCTACACCTTC. V gene TRBV6-2 or TRBV6-3 combines with J gene TRBJ1-2, with D possibly matching TRBD1 (5 bases). The germline V gene encodes CDR1 MNHEY and CDR2 SVGEGT. Trimming removed 4 bases from V and 7 bases from J, with 16 bases in between. The CDR3 sequence is 14 residues long.

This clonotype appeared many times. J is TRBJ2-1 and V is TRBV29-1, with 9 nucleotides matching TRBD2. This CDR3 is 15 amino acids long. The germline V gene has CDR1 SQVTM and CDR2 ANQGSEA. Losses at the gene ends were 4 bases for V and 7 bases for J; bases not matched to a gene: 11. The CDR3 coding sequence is TGCAGCGTTGTTGCCGGGACTAGCTCCCAGAATGAGCAGTTCTTC. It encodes CSVVAGTSSQNEQFF.

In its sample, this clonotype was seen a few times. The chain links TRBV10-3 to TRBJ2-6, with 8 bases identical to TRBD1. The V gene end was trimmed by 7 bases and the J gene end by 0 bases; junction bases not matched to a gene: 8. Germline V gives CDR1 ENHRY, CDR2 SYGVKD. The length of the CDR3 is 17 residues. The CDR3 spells CAITDRGKSSGANVLTF. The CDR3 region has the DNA TGTGCCATCACTGACAGGGGAAAAAGCTCTGGGGCCAACGTCCTGACTTTC.

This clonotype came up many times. DNA of the CDR3: TGTGCCAGCAGTTCCACTGGACAGGATCCTAATCAGCCCCAGCATTTT. Translation gives CASSSTGQDPNQPQHF. The rearrangement joins TRBV6-2 or TRBV6-3 to TRBJ1-5, with 7 bases lining up with TRBD1. Germline CDR1 reads MNHEY; CDR2 reads SVGEGT. J was trimmed by 4 bases and V by 4 bases; bases with no gene match: 10. The CDR3 is 16 residues long.

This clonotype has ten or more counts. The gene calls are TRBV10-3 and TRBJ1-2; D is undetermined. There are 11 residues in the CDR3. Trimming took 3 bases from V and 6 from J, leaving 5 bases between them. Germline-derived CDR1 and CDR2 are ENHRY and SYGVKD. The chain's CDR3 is CAISDRDGYTF. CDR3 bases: TGTGCCATCAGTGATAGGGATGGCTACACCTTC.

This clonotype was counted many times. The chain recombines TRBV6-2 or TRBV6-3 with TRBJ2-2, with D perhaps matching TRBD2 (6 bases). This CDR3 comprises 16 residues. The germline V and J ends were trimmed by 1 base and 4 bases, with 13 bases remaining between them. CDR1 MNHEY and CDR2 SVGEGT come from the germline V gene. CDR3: CASSYYFGGSTGELFF. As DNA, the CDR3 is TGTGCCAGCAGTTACTACTTCGGAGGGTCCACCGGGGAGCTGTTTTTT.

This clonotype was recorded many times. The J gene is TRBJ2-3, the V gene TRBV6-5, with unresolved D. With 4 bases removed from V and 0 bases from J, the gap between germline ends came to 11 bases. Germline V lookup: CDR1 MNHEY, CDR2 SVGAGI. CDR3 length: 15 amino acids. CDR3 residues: CASSSFGTSTDTQYF. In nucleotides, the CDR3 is TGTGCCAGCAGTTCCTTTGGAACTAGCACAGATACGCAGTATTTT.

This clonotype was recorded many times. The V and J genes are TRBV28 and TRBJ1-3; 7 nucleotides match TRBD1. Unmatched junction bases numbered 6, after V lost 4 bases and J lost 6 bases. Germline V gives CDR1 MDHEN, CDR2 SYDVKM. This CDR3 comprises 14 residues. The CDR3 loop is CASSSHRGLNTIYF. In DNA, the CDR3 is TGTGCCAGCAGTTCCCACAGGGGACTAAACACCATATATTTT. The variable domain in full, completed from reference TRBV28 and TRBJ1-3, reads DVKVTQSSRYLVKRTGEKVFLECVQDMDHENMFWYRQDPGLGLRLIYFSYDVKMKEKGDIPEGYSVSREKKERFSLILESASTNQTSMYLCASSSHRGLNTIYFGEGSWLTVV.

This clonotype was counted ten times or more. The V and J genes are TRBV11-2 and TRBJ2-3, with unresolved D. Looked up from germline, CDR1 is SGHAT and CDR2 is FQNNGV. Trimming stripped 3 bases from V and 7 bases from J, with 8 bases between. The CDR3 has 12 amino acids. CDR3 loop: CASSFSGHTQYF. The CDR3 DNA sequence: TGTGCCAGCAGCTTCAGTGGACATACGCAGTATTTT. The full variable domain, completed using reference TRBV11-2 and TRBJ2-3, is EAGVAQSPRYKIIEKRQSVAFWCNPISGHATLYWYQQILGQGPKLLIQFQNNGVVDDSQLPKDRFSAERLKGVDSTLKIQPAKLEDSAVYLCASSFSGHTQYFGPGTRLTVL.

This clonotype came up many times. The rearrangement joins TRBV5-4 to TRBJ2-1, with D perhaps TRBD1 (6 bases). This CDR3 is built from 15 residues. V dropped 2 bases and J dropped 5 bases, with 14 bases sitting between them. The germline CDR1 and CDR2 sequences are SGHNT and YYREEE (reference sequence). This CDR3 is CASSLMIGQNNEQFF. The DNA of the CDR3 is TGTGCCAGCAGCTTAATGATCGGACAGAACAATGAGCAGTTCTTC.

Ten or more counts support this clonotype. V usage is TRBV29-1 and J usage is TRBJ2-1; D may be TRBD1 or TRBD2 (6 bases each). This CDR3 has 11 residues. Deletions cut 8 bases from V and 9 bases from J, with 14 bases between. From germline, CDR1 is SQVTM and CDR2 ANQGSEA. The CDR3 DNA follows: TGCAGCACTGGACAGCGGGCTGAGCAGTTCTTC. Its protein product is CSTGQRAEQFF.

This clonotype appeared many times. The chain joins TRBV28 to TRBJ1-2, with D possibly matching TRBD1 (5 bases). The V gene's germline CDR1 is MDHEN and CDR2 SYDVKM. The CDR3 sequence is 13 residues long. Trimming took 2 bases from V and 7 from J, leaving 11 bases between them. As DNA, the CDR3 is TGTGCCAGCAGTTTAAGGGACCGGTCTGGCTACACCTTC. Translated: CASSLRDRSGYTF.

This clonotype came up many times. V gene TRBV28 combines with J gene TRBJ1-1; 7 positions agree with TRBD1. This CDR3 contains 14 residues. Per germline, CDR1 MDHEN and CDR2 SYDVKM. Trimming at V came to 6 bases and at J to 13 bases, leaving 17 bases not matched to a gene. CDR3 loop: CASSSETGLSPLFF. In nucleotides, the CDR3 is TGTGCCAGCAGCAGCGAGACAGGGCTCTCTCCCCTTTTCTTT. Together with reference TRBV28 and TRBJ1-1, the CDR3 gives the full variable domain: DVKVTQSSRYLVKRTGEKVFLECVQDMDHENMFWYRQDPGLGLRLIYFSYDVKMKEKGDIPEGYSVSREKKERFSLILESASTNQTSMYLCASSSETGLSPLFFGQGTRLTVV.

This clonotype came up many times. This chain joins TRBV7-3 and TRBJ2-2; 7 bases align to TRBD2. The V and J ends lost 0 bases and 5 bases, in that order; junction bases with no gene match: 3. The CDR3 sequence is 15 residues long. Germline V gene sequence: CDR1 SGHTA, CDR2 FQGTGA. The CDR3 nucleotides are TGTGCCAGCAGCTTAACGACTAGCTTAACCGGGGAGCTGTTTTTT. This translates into CASSLTTSLTGELFF.

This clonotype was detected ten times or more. The chain's CDR3 is CASSLALRGEQYV. The CDR3 nucleotides read TGCGCCAGCAGCTTGGCCCTCAGGGGGGAGCAGTACGTC. The chain joins TRBV5-1 to TRBJ2-7, with 7 bases matching TRBD1. V shed 0 bases, J shed 7 bases, and the junction held 4 bases outside the gene matches. The CDR3 has 13 amino acids. CDR1 is SGHRS, CDR2 YFSETQ, per germline.

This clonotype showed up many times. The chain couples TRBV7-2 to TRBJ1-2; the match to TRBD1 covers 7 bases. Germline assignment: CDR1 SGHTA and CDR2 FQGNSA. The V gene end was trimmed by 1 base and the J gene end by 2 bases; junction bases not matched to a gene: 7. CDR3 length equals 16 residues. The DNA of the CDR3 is TGTGCCAGCAGCTTAGTCTCCGGGACAGCAAACTATGGCTACACCTTC. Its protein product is CASSLVSGTANYGYTF.

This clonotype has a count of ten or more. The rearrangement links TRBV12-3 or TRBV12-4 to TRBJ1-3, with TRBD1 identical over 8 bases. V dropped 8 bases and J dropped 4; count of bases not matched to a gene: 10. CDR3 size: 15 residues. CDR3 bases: TGTGCCAGCGGCGGACAGGGTTTTATAGGAAACACCATATATTTT. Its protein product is CASGGQGFIGNTIYF.

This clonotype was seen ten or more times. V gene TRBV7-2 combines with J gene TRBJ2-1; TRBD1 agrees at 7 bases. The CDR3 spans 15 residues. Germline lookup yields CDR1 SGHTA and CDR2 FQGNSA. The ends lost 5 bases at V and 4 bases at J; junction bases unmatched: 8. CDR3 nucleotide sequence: TGTGCCAGCAGCGAGAACAGGGGCCTGTACAATGAGCAGTTCTTC. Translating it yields CASSENRGLYNEQFF.

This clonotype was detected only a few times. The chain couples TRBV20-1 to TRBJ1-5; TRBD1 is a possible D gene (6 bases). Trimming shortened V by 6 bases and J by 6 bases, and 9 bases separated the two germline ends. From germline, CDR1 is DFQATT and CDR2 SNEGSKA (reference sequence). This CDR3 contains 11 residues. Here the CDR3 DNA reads TGCAGTGCCCAAGGGGGTCAGCCCCAGCATTTT. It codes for CSAQGGQPQHF.